This note documents a single T cell receptor (beta chain) sequence. Seattle participants joined during active infection and were tracked over time. CDR1 and CDR2 from the germline V gene are MGHDK and SYGVNS. The CDR3 sequence is 17 residues long. V was pared by 1 base and J by 7 bases, with 19 bases between. This sample is part of a study of blood T cell repertoires in COVID-19. Study-wide context: T cells, B-cell-depleted T cells, or PBMCs provided the cDNA or gDNA that served as material.

In the source study's methods: The assay estimated nucleated cells by amplifying reference gene primers. Assay: immunoSEQ multiplex PCR; the TCRdb copy retains only in-frame clones and omits some. V, J and clone size were drawn from that table, and D and trimming were deduced from the DNA. The table shows around 270,000 clones, with about 90% occurring only once. The chain couples TRBV25-1 to TRBJ1-4; TRBD1 is a possible D gene (5 bases). Input material: peripheral blood. The receptor's source is a person between 18 and 35 years old with COVID-19, enrolled during active disease. The CDR3 nucleotides are TGTGCCAGCAGTGAATCGGGTAGGACACCGCCATCTGAAAAACTGTTTTTT. Translation: CASSESGRTPPSEKLFF.